The 23 T cell receptor beta chains in this list originate from one sample, sequenced in a study of blood T cell repertoires in COVID-19. This table comes from immunoSEQ multiplex PCR, and its TCRdb copy is limited to in-frame clones, with some not included. The sample yields roughly 170,000 clones, around two thirds seen once. The sample consisted of peripheral blood. Receptor source: a woman aged 80 or older with acute or convalescent COVID-19.

This clone occurred many times. This chain links TRBV30 with TRBJ1-1; 7 positions agree with TRBD1. Germline lookup yields CDR1 GTSNPN and CDR2 SVGIG (reference sequence). The trim removed 1 base at V and 2 bases at J, leaving 4 bases unmatched. This CDR3 region has 14 residues. The CDR3 DNA is TGTGCCTGGAGTGACGGGACAGTTAACACTGAAGCTTTCTTT. It specifies CAWSDGTVNTEAFF.

This clone was picked up a small number of times. The chain combines TRBV6-1 with TRBJ2-1; TRBD2 matches at 7 bases. In germline, CDR1 is MNHNS, CDR2 SASEGT. The CDR3 runs to 16 residues. The V and J ends lost 4 bases and 5 bases, in that order; junction bases with no gene match: 11. CDR3 in DNA: TGTGCCAGCAGTGGGAAAAGAGCGGGAAAAGACAATGAGCAGTTCTTC. This gives the protein CASSGKRAGKDNEQFF.

The chain is built from TRBV24-1 and TRBJ1-5; 7 nucleotides agree with TRBD1. V shed 9 bases and J 7 bases; nucleotides not matched to a gene: 8. CDR1 and CDR2 from the germline V gene are KGHDR and SFDVKD. This CDR3 is 13 amino acids long. CDR3 sequence reads: CATAEGARQPQHF. CDR3 DNA sequence: TGTGCCACCGCTGAGGGGGCGAGGCAGCCCCAGCATTTT.

This chain connects TRBV6-1 to TRBJ2-7; maybe TRBD2 (6 bases). V lost 0 bases and J lost 7, with 10 bases in between. The CDR3 has 13 residues. Germline V lookup: CDR1 MNHNS, CDR2 SASEGT. In DNA, the CDR3 is TGTGCCAGCAGTGAAGCGGTCGGGAGTGAGCAGTACTTC. Translation: CASSEAVGSEQYF.

A single count supports this clone. The V call is TRBV27, the J call TRBJ1-2, with D perhaps TRBD1 (6 bases). CDR1 is MNHEY and CDR2 is SMNVEV in the germline V gene (reference sequence). The CDR3 has 14 amino acids. Trimming took 6 bases from V and 4 from J, leaving 15 bases between them. The CDR3 loop reads CASRSQGYFYGYTF. Here the CDR3 DNA reads TGTGCCAGCAGATCACAGGGTTACTTCTATGGCTACACCTTC.

The J gene is TRBJ2-7, the V gene TRBV14; possible D gene TRBD1, 5 bases. This CDR3 has 14 residues. Germline values: CDR1 SGHDN, CDR2 FVKESK. The V end lost 1 base, the J end lost 3 bases, and 10 bases lay between the germline ends. The chain's CDR3 is CASSQVFRVYEQYF. Written as DNA, the CDR3 is TGTGCCAGCAGCCAAGTTTTCAGGGTCTACGAGCAGTACTTC.

The genes are TRBV4-1 and TRBJ2-1, with D possibly matching TRBD2 (5 bases). CDR1 and CDR2 (germline): MGHRA, YSYEKL. Trimming shortened V by 1 base and J by 0 bases, and 13 bases separated the two germline ends. The CDR3 has 17 residues. The CDR3 sequence is CASSQGPGSDSYNEQFF. The CDR3 DNA sequence: TGCGCCAGCAGCCAAGGCCCTGGGAGCGACTCCTACAATGAGCAGTTCTTC.

The rearrangement joins TRBV5-1 to TRBJ2-1, with D perhaps matching TRBD2 (5 bases). V dropped 2 bases and J dropped 4 bases, with 16 bases sitting between them. The CDR3 has 16 amino acids. Germline V gene data show CDR1 as SGHRS and CDR2 as YFSETQ. The CDR3 DNA sequence: TGCGCCAGCAGCTTAGTGGCCGGGAACCTATACAATGAGCAGTTCTTC. Translating gives CASSLVAGNLYNEQFF.

The gene calls are TRBV18 and TRBJ1-5, with D tentatively TRBD1 (6 bases). Germline V gene data show CDR1 as KGHSH and CDR2 as LQKENI. V was clipped by 3 bases and J by 5 bases, with 11 bases between them. The CDR3 has 14 residues. CDR3 sequence: CASSPGARDQPQHF. The CDR3, as DNA: TGTGCCAGCTCACCGGGGGCGCGGGATCAGCCCCAGCATTTT.

The chain has TRBV19 and TRBJ2-1; possibly TRBD1 for D (5 bases). Germline V gene sequence: CDR1 LNHDA, CDR2 SQIVND (reference sequence). The CDR3 loop spans 12 amino acids. Trimming removed 5 bases at V and 6 bases at J, with 8 bases between. CDR3 in DNA: TGTGCCAGTAGTTTTCAGGGCAATGAGCAGTTCTTC. Translating gives CASSFQGNEQFF. Looking up the rest from reference TRBV19 and TRBJ2-1 gives the full variable domain: DGGITQSPKYLFRKEGQNVTLSCEQNLNHDAMYWYRQDPGQGLRLIYYSQIVNDFQKGDIAEGYSVSREKKESFPLTVTSAQKNPTAFYLCASSFQGNEQFFGPGTRLTVL.

The chain uses TRBV11-1 and TRBJ2-7; 7 bases agree with TRBD1. The CDR3 totals 14 residues. From germline, CDR1 is SGHAT and CDR2 FQDESV (reference sequence). Unmatched junction bases numbered 10, after V lost 5 bases and J lost 6 bases. CDR3: CASSIDRDLPEQYF. The CDR3 DNA is TGTGCCAGCAGCATTGACAGGGATTTGCCCGAGCAGTACTTC.

A few counts support this clone. J is TRBJ2-2 and V is TRBV30; D might be TRBD2 (5 bases). CDR3 size: 12 residues. Germline CDR1 is GTSNPN and CDR2 is SVGIG (reference sequence). With 2 bases removed from V and 8 bases from J, the gap between germline ends came to 9 bases. The chain's CDR3 is CAWSSLAGELFF. The CDR3 DNA follows: TGTGCCTGGAGTAGTCTAGCAGGGGAGCTGTTTTTT.

The chain recombines TRBV5-1 with TRBJ1-5; 7 nucleotides agree with TRBD1. V shed 3 bases and J 2 bases; nucleotides not matched to a gene: 5. The CDR3 contains 15 residues. Per germline, CDR1 SGHRS and CDR2 YFSETQ. The CDR3 sequence: CASSYTGVRNQPQHF. In DNA form, the CDR3 reads TGCGCCAGCAGCTATACAGGGGTGCGCAATCAGCCCCAGCATTTT.

DNA of the CDR3: TGTGCCAGCAGTTACTCGGGGGGAGGAAACACCATATATTTT. Protein: CASSYSGGGNTIYF. This chain joins TRBV6-5 and TRBJ1-3, with D possibly TRBD1 on 5 matching bases. V was shortened by 0 bases and J by 4 bases, with 7 bases between the two germline ends. In germline, CDR1 is MNHEY, CDR2 SVGAGI. The length of the CDR3 is 14 residues.

The genes are TRBV7-8 and TRBJ2-7, with D possibly matching TRBD2 (6 bases). V was cut by 4 bases and J by 5 bases, with 18 bases left in between. The CDR3 contains 15 residues. The germline V gene encodes CDR1 SGHVS and CDR2 FQNEAQ. DNA of the CDR3: TGTGCCAGCAGCTCAAGGTGGGAAAGGAGGGACGAGCAGTACTTC. Protein sequence: CASSSRWERRDEQYF.

This clone was found once. The chain joins TRBV5-1 to TRBJ2-1; 8 bases line up with TRBD1. The CDR3 extends over 14 amino acids. Per the germline V gene, CDR1 is SGHRS and CDR2 is YFSETQ. V shed 2 bases and J 14 bases; nucleotides not matched to a gene: 12. The CDR3 sequence is CASSFETGALAKFF. DNA for the CDR3: TGCGCCAGCAGCTTTGAGACAGGGGCCCTAGCAAAGTTCTTC.

The rearrangement joins TRBV4-1 to TRBJ2-1, with 7 positions matching TRBD2. CDR1 is MGHRA and CDR2 is YSYEKL in the germline V gene. The CDR3 contains 17 residues. The ends lost 1 base at V and 3 bases at J; junction bases unmatched: 9. CDR3 DNA: TGCGCCAGCAGCCAAGGTGTGGGGAGGGATCTCTACAATGAGCAGTTCTTC. Protein product: CASSQGVGRDLYNEQFF.

The rearrangement links TRBV7-2 to TRBJ1-2; 8 bases align to TRBD1. The CDR3 runs to 16 residues. CDR1 and CDR2 from the germline V gene are SGHTA and FQGNSA. Trimming cost V 2 bases and J 7 bases; bases outside gene matches: 12. As DNA, the CDR3 is TGTGCCAGCAGCTTAAGGCCGGGACAGGCGCGGCTTGGCTACACCTTC. Translating it yields CASSLRPGQARLGYTF.

There are a few counts of this clone. V and J are TRBV21-1 and TRBJ2-7; the D call of TRBD1 is as the table states it, not checked on the DNA. TRBV21-1 is described as a pseudogene. The CDR3 extends over 13 amino acids. CDR3 DNA sequence: TGTGCCAGCAGCACAGGACATTTCTACGAGCAGTACTTC. The encoded protein is CASSTGHFYEQYF.

The chain is built from TRBV10-2 and TRBJ2-2, with 7 bases aligning to TRBD2. The CDR3 sequence is 15 residues long. CDR1 is WSHSY, CDR2 SAAADI, per germline. V lost 4 bases, J lost 0 bases, and 2 bases stayed unmatched. The DNA of the CDR3 is TGCGCCAGCAGTGCCAGCGGGACGAACACCGGGGAGCTGTTTTTT. Encoded protein: CASSASGTNTGELFF.

The V and J genes are TRBV10-3 and TRBJ2-2; 8 nucleotides agree with TRBD1. Germline trimming cut 7 bases from V and 7 bases from J; bases unmatched to any gene: 17. CDR1 is ENHRY and CDR2 is SYGVKD in the germline V gene. The CDR3 has 17 amino acids. The CDR3 DNA reads TGTGCCATCAACTCAGTATTGGACAGGGAGAGCGGCGGGGAGCTGTTTTTT. It yields the protein CAINSVLDRESGGELFF.

This clone was detected only a few times. The chain joins TRBV9 to TRBJ1-4, with TRBD1 as a possible D gene (5 bases). The V end lost 3 bases, the J end lost 4 bases, and 13 bases lay between the germline ends. This CDR3 region has 15 residues. The germline CDR1 and CDR2 sequences are SGDLS and YYNGEE. The CDR3 region is CASSANPQGNEKLFF. Here the CDR3 DNA reads TGTGCCAGCAGCGCCAACCCGCAGGGTAATGAAAAACTGTTTTTT. The variable domain in full, with the rest retrieved from reference TRBV9 and TRBJ1-4, is DSGVTQTPKHLITATGQRVTLRCSPRSGDLSVYWYQQSLDQGLQFLIQYYNGEERAKGNILERFSAQQFPDLHSELNLSSLELGDSALYFCASSANPQGNEKLFFGSGTQLSVL.

The chain carries TRBV6-2 or TRBV6-3 and TRBJ2-1; D is undetermined. V shed 2 bases and J shed 9 bases, with 5 bases lying between them. CDR3 length equals 11 residues. Germline loops: CDR1 MNHEY, CDR2 SVGEGT. The CDR3 sequence: CASSYTGEQFF. The CDR3 region has the DNA TGTGCCAGCAGTTACACGGGTGAGCAGTTCTTC.